The 6 T cell receptor beta chains below all came from one sample that was sequenced in a study of CD8 T cells in Susac syndrome. It was with random hexamers that roughly 0.45 to 1 ug RNA was reverse transcribed. TCRdb fed the immunoSEQ multiplex PCR reads into MiXCR, producing one record per CDR3 protein. There are under 350,000 distinct CDR3 sequences in the sample; about 91% occur only once, and more than 0.06% lies in the top ten. Sequenced material: CD4+ T cells from PBMCs. These receptors all come from a human donor with multiple sclerosis.

CDR3 nucleotides: TGCAGTGCTAGTGAAGATCGGGAGTCACCCCTCCACTTT. Its protein is CSASEDRESPLHF. The chain is built from TRBV20-1 and TRBJ1-6; D unresolved. The CDR3 length is 13 residues. Germline loops: CDR1 DFQATT, CDR2 SNEGSKA (reference sequence). V was pared by 3 bases and J by 10 bases, with 13 bases between.

The rearrangement links TRBV29-1 to TRBJ2-7; tentatively, D is TRBD2 (5 bases). The germline V and J ends were trimmed by 0 bases and 7 bases, with 13 bases remaining between them. The CDR3 extends over 13 amino acids. Germline CDR1 and CDR2: SQVTM and ANQGSEA. This chain's CDR3 is CSVEDPLGLEQYF. The CDR3 DNA follows: TGCAGCGTTGAAGATCCACTAGGGTTGGAGCAGTACTTC.

The chain couples TRBV7-8 to TRBJ2-3; D may be TRBD2 (7 bases). The CDR3 length is 14 residues. V was cut by 2 bases and J by 4 bases, with 10 bases left in between. CDR1 SGHVS and CDR2 FQNEAQ come from the germline V gene. The CDR3 reads CASSLRGGADTQYF. The CDR3 DNA follows: TGTGCCAGCAGCTTAAGGGGGGGGGCAGATACGCAGTATTTT.

This sequence joins TRBV6-2 or TRBV6-3 and TRBJ2-7; D uncertain. CDR1 MNHEY and CDR2 SVGEGT come from the germline V gene. This CDR3 spans 13 amino acids. Trimming took 2 bases from V and 3 from J, leaving 8 bases between them. Written as DNA, the CDR3 is TGTGCCAGCAGTTACACCGTAATCTACGAGCAGTACTTC. It specifies CASSYTVIYEQYF.

Only one count was recorded for this clonotype. The rearrangement links TRBV19 to TRBJ2-1, with 9 nucleotides matching TRBD2. V lost 8 bases and J lost 0; bases outside the gene matches: 8. Looked up from germline, CDR1 is LNHDA and CDR2 is SQIVND (reference sequence). The CDR3 length is 16 residues. CDR3 protein: CASGRAGGRSYNEQFF. DNA for the CDR3: TGTGCCAGTGGGCGAGCGGGAGGTCGCTCCTACAATGAGCAGTTCTTC.

CDR3 residues: CASSQVAGTTYEQYF. As DNA, the CDR3 is TGCGCCAGCAGCCAAGTGGCGGGGACAACCTACGAGCAGTACTTC. The chain uses TRBV4-3 and TRBJ2-7, with D perhaps assigned TRBD1 or TRBD2 (6 bases each). This CDR3 has 15 residues. Looked up from germline, CDR1 is LGHNA and CDR2 is YSLEER. V lost 1 base to trimming and J lost 2 bases, with 12 bases between them.